Listed below are T cell receptor beta chains from one sample, sequenced in a study of identical twins. TCRdb ran MiXCR on the 5' RACE reads and lists one entry per CDR3 protein. Of 240,000 or so distinct CDR3 sequences listed, 5.5% to 7% are singletons. These data were likewise used in another study, on yellow fever vaccine responses in identical twins.

Sequenced: memory (CD45RO+) T cells sorted from blood. These receptor sequences come from a woman aged 18-29 years in good health. Each CDR3 is given with its conserved first and last residue. A D gene is named only where the DNA matches it firmly. Clone size appears in some rows only: once, few, many, or a class for an expanded clone.

V gene: TRBV10-3
J gene: TRBJ1-1
D gene: .
clone size: few
CDR3 DNA: TGTGCCATCAGTGATCTACGGGACACTGAAGCTTTCTTT
CDR3 protein: CAISDLRDTEAFF

V gene: TRBV27
J gene: TRBJ2-2
D gene: .
clone size: many
CDR3 DNA: TGTGCCAGCAGTAGACTGGGGGGCCGAACCGGGGAGCTGTTTTTT
CDR3 protein: CASSRLGGRTGELFF

V gene: TRBV10-3
J gene: TRBJ2-5
D gene: TRBD1
clone size: .
CDR3 DNA: TGTGCCACCGGGACAGTTGAGCAAGAGACCCAGTACTTC
CDR3 protein: CATGTVEQETQYF

V gene: TRBV4-2
J gene: TRBJ2-3
D gene: TRBD2
clone size: few
CDR3 DNA: TGTGCCAGCAGCCCCGTAGGGGAGGGAGTAGGCCCAGATACGCAGTATTTT
CDR3 protein: CASSPVGEGVGPDTQYF

V gene: TRBV15
J gene: TRBJ2-5
D gene: .
clone size: .
CDR3 DNA: TGTGCCACCAGCAGACTGGGGGGCCGGTACCAAGAGACCCAGTACTTC
CDR3 protein: CATSRLGGRYQETQYF

V gene: TRBV20-1
J gene: TRBJ2-3
D gene: TRBD2
clone size: many
CDR3 DNA: TGCAGTGCTAGCCTAACCGGGGGTAGCGGGGGCGCCGGGCAGTATTTT
CDR3 protein: CSASLTGGSGGAGQYF

V gene: TRBV20-1
J gene: TRBJ2-5
D gene: TRBD1
clone size: .
CDR3 DNA: TGCAGTGCTAAAAGACAGGGGTTTGATGAGACCCAGTACTTC
CDR3 protein: CSAKRQGFDETQYF

V gene: TRBV7-3
J gene: TRBJ2-3
D gene: TRBD1
clone size: many
CDR3 DNA: TGTGCCAGCAGCGGACAGGGGGCAGATACGCAGTATTTT
CDR3 protein: CASSGQGADTQYF

V gene: TRBV6-2/TRBV6-3
J gene: TRBJ2-3
D gene: .
clone size: few
CDR3 DNA: TGTGCCAGCAGTTATTGGCGGGGCGGCACAGATACGCAGTATTTT
CDR3 protein: CASSYWRGGTDTQYF

V gene: TRBV24-1
J gene: TRBJ2-5
D gene: TRBD1
clone size: few
CDR3 DNA: TGTGCCACCAGTGATCGGACAGGAGAAAGGGGGGAGACCCAGTACTTC
CDR3 protein: CATSDRTGERGETQYF

V gene: TRBV6-4
J gene: TRBJ2-3
D gene: TRBD2
clone size: few
CDR3 DNA: TGTGCCAGCAGCCCTAGCGGGGGGTTTGATACGCAGTATTTT
CDR3 protein: CASSPSGGFDTQYF

V gene: TRBV9
J gene: TRBJ2-3
D gene: .
clone size: .
CDR3 DNA: TGTGCCAGCAGCGTGCCTAGCACAGATACGCAGTATTTT
CDR3 protein: CASSVPSTDTQYF

V gene: TRBV19
J gene: TRBJ2-1
D gene: TRBD2
clone size: .
CDR3 DNA: TGTGCCAGTAGCCCGGGACTAGCGGGCTCGAGTGAGCAGTTCTTC
CDR3 protein: CASSPGLAGSSEQFF

V gene: TRBV11-3
J gene: TRBJ2-1
D gene: TRBD2
clone size: many
CDR3 DNA: TGTGCCAGCAGCCTAGCGGGAGGAACCTACAATGAGCAGTTCTTC
CDR3 protein: CASSLAGGTYNEQFF

V gene: TRBV7-9
J gene: TRBJ2-7
D gene: .
clone size: few
CDR3 DNA: TGTGCCAGCAGCTTAAGGGCAGGCCTTCGGGACGAGCAGTACTTC
CDR3 protein: CASSLRAGLRDEQYF

V gene: TRBV2
J gene: TRBJ2-2
D gene: .
clone size: .
CDR3 DNA: TGTGCCAGCAGTGAATCGCAGGGCGGGGAGCTGTTTTTT
CDR3 protein: CASSESQGGELFF

V gene: TRBV27
J gene: TRBJ2-3
D gene: .
clone size: .
CDR3 DNA: TGTGCCAGCAGTTTTGCAGGGGCACCAGATACGCAGTATTTT
CDR3 protein: CASSFAGAPDTQYF

V gene: TRBV24-1
J gene: TRBJ2-1
D gene: TRBD2
clone size: many
CDR3 DNA: TGTGCCACCAGTGACCCTGCTTCGAGCGGGAGGGGTTACAATGAGCAGTTCTTC
CDR3 protein: CATSDPASSGRGYNEQFF

V gene: TRBV11-1
J gene: TRBJ1-3
D gene: .
clone size: many
CDR3 DNA: TGTGCCAGCAGCTTGGAGGCAGGCCGGTTCGACTCTGGAAACACCATATATTTT
CDR3 protein: CASSLEAGRFDSGNTIYF

V gene: TRBV24-1
J gene: TRBJ2-1
D gene: TRBD2
clone size: many
CDR3 DNA: TGTGCCACCAGTGATTTCGGGGGACTAGCGGGAGTTCATGAGCAGTTCTTC
CDR3 protein: CATSDFGGLAGVHEQFF

V gene: TRBV20-1
J gene: TRBJ2-3
D gene: TRBD2
clone size: many
CDR3 DNA: TGCAGTGCGCCCCGGCGGAGCGGGGGATCGGATACGCAGTATTTT
CDR3 protein: CSAPRRSGGSDTQYF

V gene: TRBV5-1
J gene: TRBJ2-2
D gene: .
clone size: few
CDR3 DNA: TGCGCCAGCAGCCACCAAAGGGGACGGACCGGGGAGCTGTTTTTT
CDR3 protein: CASSHQRGRTGELFF

V gene: TRBV11-2
J gene: TRBJ2-1
D gene: TRBD2
clone size: few
CDR3 DNA: TGTGCCAGCAGCTTAGATCGAGTAGCGGGAGAATCGGGTGTGCAGTTCTTC
CDR3 protein: CASSLDRVAGESGVQFF

V gene: TRBV5-5
J gene: TRBJ2-2
D gene: .
clone size: few
CDR3 DNA: TGTGCCAGCAGCAAAGGATTGGGGTTCACCGGGGAGCTGTTTTTT
CDR3 protein: CASSKGLGFTGELFF

V gene: TRBV12-3/TRBV12-4
J gene: TRBJ1-1
D gene: .
clone size: many
CDR3 DNA: TGTGCCAGCAGGCCCGGGACGACGGGTGGTACTGAAGCTTTCTTT
CDR3 protein: CASRPGTTGGTEAFF

V gene: TRBV28
J gene: TRBJ2-1
D gene: TRBD1
clone size: many
CDR3 DNA: TGTGCCAGCTCCCTACAACAGGGGCAATACAATGAGCAGTTCTTC
CDR3 protein: CASSLQQGQYNEQFF

V gene: TRBV9
J gene: TRBJ2-1
D gene: .
clone size: few
CDR3 DNA: TGTGCCAGCAGCGTAGATTTTAGCCGAGGGGAGCAGTTCTTC
CDR3 protein: CASSVDFSRGEQFF

V gene: TRBV4-1
J gene: TRBJ2-1
D gene: .
clone size: many
CDR3 DNA: TGCGCCAGCAGCCAGTTGGACCTTCTACCAAACCCCTACAATGAGCAGTTCTTC
CDR3 protein: CASSQLDLLPNPYNEQFF

V gene: TRBV7-2
J gene: TRBJ2-5
D gene: .
clone size: many
CDR3 DNA: TGTGCCAGCAGCTCCGGGTTCTCGACCCAGTACTTC
CDR3 protein: CASSSGFSTQYF

V gene: TRBV20-1
J gene: TRBJ2-1
D gene: TRBD1
clone size: many
CDR3 DNA: TGCAGTGCTACAAGAGGACAGGGGGACTTGAGCTCCTACAATGAGCAGTTCTTC
CDR3 protein: CSATRGQGDLSSYNEQFF

V gene: TRBV5-1
J gene: TRBJ1-3
D gene: .
clone size: few
CDR3 DNA: TGCGCCAGCAGCGACGGGAACTCTGGAAACACCATATATTTT
CDR3 protein: CASSDGNSGNTIYF

V gene: TRBV28
J gene: TRBJ1-6
D gene: TRBD1
clone size: many
CDR3 DNA: TGTGCCAGCAGTACAGGGGGCGACGGTCGGGGACCCCTCCACTTT
CDR3 protein: CASSTGGDGRGPLHF

V gene: TRBV12-3/TRBV12-4
J gene: TRBJ1-5
D gene: .
clone size: many
CDR3 DNA: TGTGCCAGCACCCAACGGGGCCAGAGTTATAGCAATCAGCCCCAGCATTTT
CDR3 protein: CASTQRGQSYSNQPQHF

V gene: TRBV10-3
J gene: TRBJ2-3
D gene: TRBD1
clone size: many
CDR3 DNA: TGTGCCATTACGGACAGGGCAGATACGCAGTATTTT
CDR3 protein: CAITDRADTQYF

V gene: TRBV20-1
J gene: TRBJ1-4
D gene: TRBD1
clone size: many
CDR3 DNA: TGCAGTGCTAGGGGGACAGGGCGAAATGAAAAACTGTTTTTT
CDR3 protein: CSARGTGRNEKLFF

V gene: TRBV6-2/TRBV6-3
J gene: TRBJ1-5
D gene: .
clone size: many
CDR3 DNA: TGTGCCAGCAGTCGCCCGGGGCCCAGCGATCAGCCCCAGCATTTT
CDR3 protein: CASSRPGPSDQPQHF

V gene: TRBV7-8
J gene: TRBJ1-5
D gene: .
clone size: .
CDR3 DNA: TGTGCCAGCAGCCGCAGGGAGATCTATAGCAATCAGCCCCAGCATTTT
CDR3 protein: CASSRREIYSNQPQHF

V gene: TRBV3-1
J gene: TRBJ2-5
D gene: TRBD2
clone size: .
CDR3 DNA: TGTGCCACCAGCCAAGATTGGGGGGGACTTGTCCAAGAGACCCAGTACTTC
CDR3 protein: CATSQDWGGLVQETQYF

V gene: TRBV14
J gene: TRBJ2-1
D gene: .
clone size: many
CDR3 DNA: TGTGCCAGCAGCCAAGCTGGCTTTAGGGGAGCATGGTTCTTC
CDR3 protein: CASSQAGFRGAWFF

V gene: TRBV2
J gene: TRBJ2-1
D gene: .
clone size: few
CDR3 DNA: TGTGCCAGCAGTGAAAGAGTAGGGTTGGTCAATGAGCAGTTCTTC
CDR3 protein: CASSERVGLVNEQFF

V gene: TRBV5-5
J gene: TRBJ2-2
D gene: TRBD1
clone size: many
CDR3 DNA: TGTGCCAGCAACCCCAACAGGGGGCGAAACACCGGGGAGCTGTTTTTT
CDR3 protein: CASNPNRGRNTGELFF

V gene: TRBV20-1
J gene: TRBJ2-2
D gene: .
clone size: .
CDR3 DNA: TGCAGTGCTCACGAGAGCACCGGGGAGCTGTTTTTT
CDR3 protein: CSAHESTGELFF

V gene: TRBV7-2
J gene: TRBJ2-1
D gene: .
clone size: .
CDR3 DNA: TGTGCCAGCAGACAAACAGGACTCGGTGAGCAGTTCTTC
CDR3 protein: CASRQTGLGEQFF

V gene: TRBV5-1
J gene: TRBJ2-7
D gene: .
clone size: few
CDR3 DNA: TGCGCCAGCAGGTCCGGGACGGCCACCTACGAGCAGTACTTC
CDR3 protein: CASRSGTATYEQYF

V gene: TRBV29-1
J gene: TRBJ2-3
D gene: TRBD2
clone size: many
CDR3 DNA: TGCAGCGTTGACGGGTTACCGGGACTAGCAATAGATACGCAGTATTTT
CDR3 protein: CSVDGLPGLAIDTQYF

V gene: TRBV20-1
J gene: TRBJ2-6
D gene: .
clone size: many
CDR3 DNA: TGCAGTGCTAGAGTGGGCTCTGGGGCCAACGTCCTGACTTTC
CDR3 protein: CSARVGSGANVLTF

V gene: TRBV7-9
J gene: TRBJ2-2
D gene: .
clone size: .
CDR3 DNA: TGTGCCAGCAGCTCCGGGGGTAGTTGGGCCGGGGAGCTGTTTTTT
CDR3 protein: CASSSGGSWAGELFF

V gene: TRBV27
J gene: TRBJ2-3
D gene: TRBD2
clone size: .
CDR3 DNA: TGTGCCAGCAAACTAGCGGGGGGGCCAAAAGATACGCAGTATTTT
CDR3 protein: CASKLAGGPKDTQYF

V gene: TRBV7-7
J gene: TRBJ2-2
D gene: TRBD1
clone size: few
CDR3 DNA: TGTGCCAGCAGCTTTCAGGGGGTGACCGGGGAGCTGTTTTTT
CDR3 protein: CASSFQGVTGELFF

V gene: TRBV12-3/TRBV12-4
J gene: TRBJ2-5
D gene: .
clone size: many
CDR3 DNA: TGTGCCAGCACCCTCCGGGCGGCCCAAGAGACCCAGTACTTC
CDR3 protein: CASTLRAAQETQYF